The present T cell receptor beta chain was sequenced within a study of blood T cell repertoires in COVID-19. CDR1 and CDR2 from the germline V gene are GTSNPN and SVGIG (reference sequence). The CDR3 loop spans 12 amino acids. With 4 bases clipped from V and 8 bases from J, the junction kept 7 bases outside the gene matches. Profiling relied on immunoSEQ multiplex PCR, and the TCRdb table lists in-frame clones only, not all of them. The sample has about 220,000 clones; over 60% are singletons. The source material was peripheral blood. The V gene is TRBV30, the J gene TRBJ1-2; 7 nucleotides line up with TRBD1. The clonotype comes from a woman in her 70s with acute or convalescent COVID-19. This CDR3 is CAWNADRYGYTF. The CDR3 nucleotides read TGTGCCTGGAACGCGGACAGGTACGGCTACACCTTC.